These 15 T cell receptor beta chains came from one sample sequenced in a study of cytomegalovirus exposure and HLA in healthy donors. The data were produced by immunoSEQ multiplex PCR, yet TCRdb's version contains in-frame clones alone and is incomplete. There are about 98,000 clones in the sample; 70% to 90% occur only once, and roughly 4% lies in the top ten. Sample: PBMCs. The receptors were sampled from a woman aged 30 to 39 in good health and CMV-seronegative.

The chain couples TRBV29-1 to TRBJ1-2; the match to TRBD1 covers 9 bases. CDR1 SQVTM and CDR2 ANQGSEA come from the germline V gene. The CDR3 extends over 14 amino acids. Trimming took 4 bases from V and 6 from J; bases not matched to a gene: 9. The CDR3 sequence: CSVGEDRGRHGYTF. CDR3 sequence (DNA): TGCAGCGTTGGAGAGGACAGGGGAAGGCATGGCTACACCTTC.

This clone was seen a single time. The V gene is TRBV9, the J gene TRBJ2-7; 13 bases line up with TRBD2. The CDR3 has 15 amino acids. Germline V gene sequence: CDR1 SGDLS, CDR2 YYNGEE. V shed 0 bases, J shed 6 bases, and the junction held 3 bases outside the gene matches. DNA of the CDR3: TGTGCCAGCAGCGTAGGGACTAGCGGGGGTTCCGAGCAGTACTTC. Its protein product is CASSVGTSGGSEQYF.

The rearrangement joins TRBV7-2 to TRBJ1-2, with 7 bases fitting TRBD1. This CDR3 spans 15 amino acids. Trimming removed 5 bases from V and 5 bases from J; junction bases left unmatched: 11. Germline V gives CDR1 SGHTA, CDR2 FQGNSA. CDR3 region: CASSHRAGQAYGYTF. The CDR3 coding sequence is TGTGCCAGCAGCCATCGAGCCGGACAGGCTTATGGCTACACCTTC.

The chain combines TRBV6-1 with TRBJ2-7; D not certain. The germline V gene has CDR1 MNHNS and CDR2 SASEGT. CDR3 length: 14 amino acids. V was trimmed by 2 bases and J by 3 bases, leaving 11 bases between them. CDR3 sequence (DNA): TGTGCCAGCAGTGAAAGAACCCCAGTCTACGAGCAGTACTTC. It yields the protein CASSERTPVYEQYF.

This clone was counted between two and nine times. CDR3 sequence reads: CASSRERAGNTGELFF. CDR3 nucleotides: TGTGCCAGCAGCCGAGAGCGGGCGGGAAACACCGGGGAGCTGTTTTTT. This chain joins TRBV4-2 and TRBJ2-2; tentative D call: TRBD2 (6 bases). CDR1 is LGHNA, CDR2 YNFKEQ, per germline. The CDR3 extends over 16 amino acids. V shed 4 bases and J shed 2 bases, with 14 bases lying between them.

This rearrangement joins TRBV5-1 to TRBJ2-5; perhaps TRBD2 as D (5 bases). The CDR3 has 15 amino acids. Germline CDR1 SGHRS, CDR2 YFSETQ. V was shortened by 0 bases and J by 5 bases, with 14 bases between the two germline ends. The CDR3 sequence is CASSLEGSPGETQYF. The CDR3 coding sequence is TGCGCCAGCAGCTTGGAAGGCAGCCCGGGGGAGACCCAGTACTTC.

The chain links TRBV5-4 to TRBJ2-1; 7 nucleotides align to TRBD2. V shed 9 bases, J shed 0 bases, and the junction held 9 bases outside the gene matches. Germline V gene data show CDR1 as SGHNT and CDR2 as YYREEE (reference sequence). This CDR3 spans 15 amino acids. CDR3 in amino acids: CATRRGIDSYNEQFF. CDR3 in DNA: TGTGCCACCCGGCGGGGGATAGACTCCTACAATGAGCAGTTCTTC.

The rearrangement links TRBV6-5 to TRBJ2-3, with a possible D match to TRBD2 (6 bases). Germline CDR1 MNHEY, CDR2 SVGAGI. Trimming shortened V by 0 bases and J by 2 bases, and 9 bases separated the two germline ends. CDR3 length: 15 amino acids. The CDR3 reads CASSYSRDSTDTQYF. The CDR3, as DNA: TGTGCCAGCAGTTACTCGAGGGACTCCACAGATACGCAGTATTTT.

V usage is TRBV29-1 and J usage is TRBJ2-5; no clear D gene. The CDR3 has 11 amino acids. Germline V gene data show CDR1 as SQVTM and CDR2 as ANQGSEA. V was shortened by 5 bases and J by 1 base, with 5 bases between the two germline ends. The CDR3 loop is CSVRPQETQYF. In nucleotides, the CDR3 is TGCAGCGTTCGTCCCCAAGAGACCCAGTACTTC.

The rearrangement links TRBV5-1 to TRBJ2-1, with D perhaps matching TRBD2 (5 bases). The V gene's germline CDR1 is SGHRS and CDR2 YFSETQ. This CDR3 spans 17 amino acids. V gave up 3 bases and J gave up 7 bases, with 23 bases separating them. CDR3 residues: CASSSQRTSMVENEQFF. The CDR3 bases are TGCGCCAGCAGCTCCCAGCGGACTTCGATGGTAGAGAATGAGCAGTTCTTC.

J is TRBJ2-7 and V is TRBV7-2, with D maybe TRBD1 (5 bases). The CDR3 has 13 amino acids. Germline loops: CDR1 SGHTA, CDR2 FQGNSA. Trimming removed 0 bases at V and 7 bases at J, with 10 bases between. The CDR3 loop reads CASSLAFQGEQYF. CDR3 coding DNA: TGTGCCAGCAGCTTAGCCTTCCAGGGAGAGCAGTACTTC.

This chain uses TRBV5-1 with TRBJ2-5; 7 nucleotides match TRBD2. The V gene's germline CDR1 is SGHRS and CDR2 YFSETQ. This CDR3 has 17 amino acids. Trimming took 3 bases from V and 3 from J; bases not matched to a gene: 14. As DNA, the CDR3 is TGCGCCAGCAGCTCACCCCGCACCGGGACTACGAAAGAGACCCAGTACTTC. Encoded protein: CASSSPRTGTTKETQYF.

The gene calls are TRBV9 and TRBJ2-7; D perhaps matches TRBD1 (7 bases). V lost 4 bases and J lost 7, with 30 bases in between. CDR3 length equals 18 residues. The germline V gene has CDR1 SGDLS and CDR2 YYNGEE. As DNA, the CDR3 is TGTGCCAGCAGCCCTAGGGCCTCGGGACAGTCTCCCGGGGGTGAGCAGTACTTC. It is translated as CASSPRASGQSPGGEQYF.

This clone was detected once. J is TRBJ1-1 and V is TRBV2; tentative D call: TRBD1 (6 bases). CDR3 length: 14 residues. Germline lookup yields CDR1 SNHLY and CDR2 FYNNEI. V dropped 2 bases and J dropped 4 bases, with 11 bases sitting between them. CDR3 residues: CASSEQGGGTEAFF. In nucleotides, the CDR3 is TGTGCCAGCAGTGAACAGGGAGGGGGCACTGAAGCTTTCTTT.

The chain employs TRBV27 and TRBJ2-5; a possible D gene is TRBD2 (5 bases). The CDR3 loop spans 16 amino acids. Germline values: CDR1 MNHEY, CDR2 SMNVEV (reference sequence). V shed 6 bases and J shed 5 bases, with 22 bases lying between them. Here the CDR3 DNA reads TGTGCCAGCAGACAGAACGTAATAACTAGAATGGAGACCCAGTACTTC. Translated: CASRQNVITRMETQYF.